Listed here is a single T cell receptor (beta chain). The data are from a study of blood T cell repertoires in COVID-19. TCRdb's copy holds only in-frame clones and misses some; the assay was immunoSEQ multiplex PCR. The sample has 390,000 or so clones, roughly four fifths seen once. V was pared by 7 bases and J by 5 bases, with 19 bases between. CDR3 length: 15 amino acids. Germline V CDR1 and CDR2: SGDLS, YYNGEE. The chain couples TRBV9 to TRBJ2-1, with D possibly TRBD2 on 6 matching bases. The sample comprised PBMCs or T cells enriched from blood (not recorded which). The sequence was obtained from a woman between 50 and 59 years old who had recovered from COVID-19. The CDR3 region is CASQAARGTNNEQFF. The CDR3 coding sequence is TGTGCCAGCCAGGCGGCGCGGGGCACTAACAATGAGCAGTTCTTC.